The clone carrying this TCR beta chain was counted between two and nine times. The record originates from a study of T-cell reconstitution after alpha-beta-depleted transplantation in children. Unique molecular identifiers were incorporated into the prepared TCRbeta library. TCRdb re-called the PCR reads with MiXCR, one entry per CDR3 protein. The sample contains about 400,000 distinct CDR3 sequences, approximately 20% of which appear only once. V lost 6 bases and J lost 4, with 12 bases in between. The CDR3 spans 13 residues. The germline gives CDR1 DFQATT, CDR2 SNEGSKA (reference sequence). The chain uses TRBV20-1 and TRBJ1-4, with a possible D match to TRBD1 (5 bases). The source of this sequence is a human donor who donated a stem cell graft to a child with acute myeloid leukemia. Source: PBMCs from the stem cell graft donor, taken from the stem cell graft. The chain's CDR3 is CSAPGTVNEKLFF. DNA of the CDR3: TGCAGTGCCCCCGGGACGGTTAATGAAAAACTGTTTTTT.